This T cell receptor beta chain was profiled in a study of radiation and T cells in renal cell carcinoma. The wider study: Nephrectomy followed 15 Gy stereotactic body radiation by 4 weeks.

Assay used: immunoSEQ multiplex PCR; TCRdb lists only in-frame clones, some missing. The table includes around 120,000 clones, 81% detected once. With regard to this clone: The antigen remains unidentified.

General study points: From baseline, blood top tumor clonotypes peaked at 2 weeks post-radiation.

Germline assignment: CDR1 MNHNS and CDR2 SASEGT. The CDR3 totals 15 residues. Losses at the gene ends were 4 bases for V and 2 bases for J; bases not matched to a gene: 6. Time point described: blood 2 weeks post-SBRT. Treatment specified: 15 Gy SBRT to primary tumor, nephrectomy 4 weeks later. The patient's renal cell carcinoma had clear cell pathology. The chain uses TRBV6-1 and TRBJ1-2; 8 bases are a match to TRBD1. The receptor was derived from a woman aged 55 to 70 with renal cell carcinoma. Source: blood, taken from a patient whose treatment included radiotherapy and nephrectomy. CDR3 in DNA: TGTGCCAGCAGTGCAGCGACAGGGGCCAACTATGGCTACACCTTC. Amino acid sequence: CASSAATGANYGYTF.